A single sample gave rise to the 19 T cell receptor beta chains below, sequenced in a study of T cell clonality in common variable immunodeficiency (dated by TCRdb to about 2015). The library relied on the immunoSEQ multiplex PCR assay. TCRdb limited this immuneACCESS table to in-frame rearrangements with V and J called. A share of clones is missing; checked studies link under half to unresolved V genes, and the rest is unexplained. For this sample, tens of thousands of clones appear and none is a singleton. Under 6.5% of the sample belongs to the ten largest clones. Sequenced sample: peripheral blood mononuclear cells. The receptors shown here come from a person aged 18 to 69 in good health.

This clone was seen repeatedly, ten times or more. The CDR3 end is not reached by the read, which stops 3 residues before it; the germline J gene fills it in. The chain combines TRBV2 with TRBJ2-3; 8 bases fit TRBD1. CDR1 is SNHLY, CDR2 FYNNEI, per germline. The V gene end was trimmed by 6 bases and the J gene end by 5 bases; junction bases not matched to a gene: 10. CDR3 length: 15 amino acids. CDR3 DNA (partial): TGTGCCAGCAGAGTGGACAGGGTCTTCGAAGATACG. It translates to CASRVDRVFEDT. The whole CDR3 protein is CASRVDRVFEDTQYF.

Ten or more counts support this clone. Read data end 3 residues before the CDR3 end; the end is taken from the germline J gene. The chain has TRBV5-6 and TRBJ1-2; D gene uncertain. Trimming took 1 base from V and 4 from J, leaving 8 bases between them. Germline lookup yields CDR1 SGHDT and CDR2 YYEEEE. The CDR3 spans 13 residues. CDR3 amino acids: CASSLQDIYGYTF. The sequenced part of the CDR3 DNA is TGTGCCAGCAGCTTGCAAGACATCTATGGC.

This clone was observed many times. The read halts 3 residues ahead of the CDR3 end, with the missing end drawn from the germline J gene. The rearrangement links TRBV14 to TRBJ1-2; no clear D gene. This CDR3 is 16 amino acids long. V was shortened by 3 bases and J by 4 bases, with 18 bases between the two germline ends. CDR1 is SGHDN and CDR2 is FVKESK in the germline V gene. The CDR3 loop is CASSHGPAVEVYGYTF. The DNA read from the CDR3 is TGTGCCAGCAGCCATGGTCCCGCGGTGGAGGTCTATGGC.

This clone was detected ten times or more. The read comes to an end 3 residues before the CDR3 does, leaving the germline J gene to fill in the end. This chain connects TRBV20-1 to TRBJ2-1, with 8 positions matching TRBD2. With V trimmed by 5 bases and J by 7 bases, 7 bases remained unmatched. The germline V gene has CDR1 DFQATT and CDR2 SNEGSKA (reference sequence). The CDR3 covers 13 residues. The CDR3 loop reads CSAPGLAQNEQFF. CDR3 DNA, as far as it was read: TGCAGTGCTCCCGGACTAGCTCAAAATGAG.

This clone was seen repeatedly, ten times or more. The sequenced CDR3 bases are TGTGCCAGCTCACCAAACGAGGGGAGGGATAGTGAAAAA. It encodes CASSPNEGRDSEK. The CDR3 in full is CASSPNEGRDSEKLFF. The chain is built from TRBV18 and TRBJ1-4; tentative D call: TRBD1 (5 bases). The read terminates 3 residues ahead of where the CDR3 ends, so the germline J gene completes it. The CDR3 is 16 amino acids. CDR1 and CDR2 (germline): KGHSH, LQKENI. The V gene lost 2 bases and the J gene lost 7 bases, with 17 bases spanning the gap.

This clone was detected ten times or more. The CDR3 end is not reached by the read, which stops 3 residues before it; the germline J gene fills it in. This chain joins TRBV5-1 and TRBJ2-3; D perhaps matches TRBD1 (6 bases). Per germline, CDR1 SGHRS and CDR2 YFSETQ. The CDR3 is 15 residues long. V was clipped by 5 bases and J by 3 bases, with 16 bases between them. The chain's CDR3 is CASRGTTEGTDTQYF. Incomplete CDR3 DNA: TGCGCCAGCAGAGGGACAACTGAGGGGACAGATACG.

This clone was counted ten times or more. Sequencing ends 3 residues short of the CDR3 end; the germline J gene provides the rest. The rearrangement links TRBV28 to TRBJ2-1; tentatively, D is TRBD1 (6 bases). The V and J ends lost 6 bases and 9 bases respectively, with 12 bases between them. Per the germline V gene, CDR1 is MDHEN and CDR2 is SYDVKM. The CDR3 runs to 12 residues. The CDR3 here is CASRGQSLEQFF. The DNA read from the CDR3 is TGTGCCAGCAGAGGACAGTCACTTGAG.

At least ten counts were recorded for this clone. Read data end 3 residues before the CDR3 end; the end is taken from the germline J gene. J is TRBJ2-3 and V is TRBV7-6; 12 nucleotides align to TRBD2. V was pared by 3 bases and J by 5 bases, with 6 bases of the junction left unmatched. Germline V gives CDR1 SGHVS, CDR2 FNYEAQ. The CDR3 length is 16 residues. CDR3 residues: CASSFRLAGDLDTQYF. Incomplete CDR3 DNA: TGTGCCAGCAGCTTTAGACTAGCGGGAGATTTAGATACG.

This clone has ten or more counts. An end of the junction does not agree with germline; a read error may underlie this. Coverage ceases 3 residues before the CDR3 finishes, and the germline J gene fills in the end. J is TRBJ2-7 and V is TRBV4-2; the match to TRBD2 covers 11 bases. CDR1 and CDR2 (germline): LGHNA, YNFKEQ. This CDR3 contains 17 residues. The CDR3 loop reads CASSHRTSGFSSYEQYF. CDR3 DNA, as far as it was read: TGCGCCAGCAGCCATCGGACTAGCGGGTTCAGCTCCTACGAG.

This clone was observed many times. The read gets to within 3 residues of the CDR3 end, and the germline J gene fills in the rest. The chain recombines TRBV19 with TRBJ1-5; 8 bases line up with TRBD1. Germline values: CDR1 LNHDA, CDR2 SQIVND (reference sequence). The CDR3 contains 13 residues. J was trimmed by 4 bases and V by 6 bases; bases with no gene match: 2. This CDR3 is CASRWTGNQPQHF. The covered CDR3 bases are TGTGCCAGTAGATGGACAGGGAATCAGCCC.

Many counts were recorded for this clone. The read finishes 3 residues shy of the CDR3 end, and the germline J gene is used to complete it. Different DNA sequences within this sample yield the same CDR3. The genes are TRBV30 and TRBJ2-3; 9 bases agree with TRBD2. CDR1 GTSNPN and CDR2 SVGIG come from the germline V gene (reference sequence). This CDR3 region has 14 residues. Trimming cost V 2 bases and J 1 base; bases outside gene matches: 1. CDR3 bases read: TGTGCCTGGAGTTTAGCGGGGGGCACAGATACG. Translated: CAWSLAGGTDT. The entire CDR3 protein reads CAWSLAGGTDTQYF.

This clone came up many times. Read coverage stops 3 residues before the CDR3 terminus; the germline J gene supplies the remainder. The rearrangement links TRBV20-1 to TRBJ2-5, with D possibly matching TRBD2 (5 bases). The CDR3 covers 14 residues. V dropped 0 bases and J dropped 4 bases, with 12 bases sitting between them. The germline gives CDR1 DFQATT, CDR2 SNEGSKA (reference sequence). The CDR3 bases that were read are TGCAGTGCTAGAGAGGAGGCGGGTAGAGAGACC. This sequence encodes CSAREEAGRET. The CDR3 in its entirety is CSAREEAGRETQYF.

In its sample, this clone was seen many times. The CDR3 end falls 3 residues outside the read, so it is completed with the germline J gene. The chain employs TRBV5-1 and TRBJ2-3; D is possibly TRBD1 (5 bases). The V gene's germline CDR1 is SGHRS and CDR2 YFSETQ. This CDR3 contains 15 residues. V was cut by 1 base and J by 2 bases, with 11 bases left in between. CDR3 DNA, as far as it was read: TGCGCCAGCAGCTTGAGGGGTTTCCCCACAGATACG. This translates into CASSLRGFPTDT. The whole CDR3 sequence is CASSLRGFPTDTQYF.

This clone was recorded a few times. The read gets to within 3 residues of the CDR3 end, and the germline J gene fills in the rest. The rearrangement joins TRBV18 to TRBJ1-1, with TRBD1 as a possible D gene (5 bases). The V end was cut by 3 bases, the J end by 6 bases, with 8 bases between. Germline-derived CDR1 and CDR2 are KGHSH and LQKENI. The CDR3 runs 12 residues. The covered CDR3 bases are TGTGCCAGCTCACCGGGGGGACCTGAA. Translated, it gives CASSPGGPE. Given in full, the CDR3 is CASSPGGPEAFF.

Many counts were recorded for this clone. The read ends 3 residues shy of where the CDR3 ends; the end is completed using the germline J gene. The genes are TRBV19 and TRBJ1-5; D not resolved. Germline V CDR1 and CDR2: LNHDA, SQIVND (reference sequence). V lost 5 bases and J lost 0, with 8 bases in between. The CDR3 contains 14 residues. CDR3 DNA, as far as it was read: TGTGCCAGTAGTGTACAAAATAGCAATCAGCCC. Its translation is CASSVQNSNQP. The whole CDR3 is CASSVQNSNQPQHF.

Many counts were recorded for this clone. The read stops 3 residues short of the end of the CDR3; the missing end is completed from the germline J gene. The gene calls are TRBV5-6 and TRBJ2-5; D unresolved. Trimming cost V 4 bases and J 0 bases, with 13 bases left between them. The CDR3 sequence is 15 residues long. Germline V gives CDR1 SGHDT, CDR2 YYEEEE. The CDR3 DNA, read in part, is TGTGCCAGCAGCACAAACTTGCGGTACCAAGAGACC. Translation: CASSTNLRYQET. From start to end, the CDR3 is CASSTNLRYQETQYF.

The table lists this clone with many counts. Read sequence stops 3 residues before the CDR3 end, and the germline J gene provides the missing end. The V call is TRBV3-1 (or the pseudogene TRBV3-2), the J call TRBJ2-7, with D uncertain. Per the germline V gene, CDR1 is LGHDT and CDR2 is YNNKEL (reference sequence). CDR3 size: 14 residues. V shed 4 bases and J shed 0 bases, with 10 bases lying between them. The covered CDR3 bases are TGTGCCAGCAGCCCCCAAGGCAACTCCTACGAG. It encodes CASSPQGNSYE. From start to end, the CDR3 is CASSPQGNSYEQYF.

This clone was observed at least ten times. The read terminates 3 residues ahead of where the CDR3 ends, so the germline J gene completes it. The chain recombines TRBV19 with TRBJ2-7; 14 bases are a match to TRBD2. Germline loops: CDR1 LNHDA, CDR2 SQIVND (reference sequence). The CDR3 is 14 amino acids. The ends lost 3 bases at V and 5 bases at J; junction bases unmatched: 0. CDR3 DNA, as far as it was read: TGTGCCAGTAGTATGGGACTAGCGGGAGACGAG. It translates to CASSMGLAGDE. The full CDR3 sequence reads CASSMGLAGDEQYF. Full variable domain (remainder filled in from reference TRBV19 and TRBJ2-7): DGGITQSPKYLFRKEGQNVTLSCEQNLNHDAMYWYRQDPGQGLRLIYYSQIVNDFQKGDIAEGYSVSREKKESFPLTVTSAQKNPTAFYLCASSMGLAGDEQYFGPGTRLTVT.

This clone was seen only a few times. The CDR3 goes on 3 residues after the read ends, and that part is filled in from the germline J gene. The chain links TRBV7-9 to TRBJ1-1, with TRBD1 as a possible D gene (5 bases). CDR3 size: 14 residues. V lost 7 bases and J lost 0, with 12 bases in between. The germline gives CDR1 SEHNR, CDR2 FQNEAQ (reference sequence). The part of the CDR3 DNA that was read is TGTGCCAGCACCCTAGGACAATTGAACACTGAA. Protein sequence: CASTLGQLNTE. The CDR3, in full, reads CASTLGQLNTEAFF.